This passage covers 13 T cell receptor beta chains from one sample sequenced in a study of T cells in localized non-small cell lung cancer. Profiling relied on immunoSEQ multiplex PCR, and the TCRdb table lists in-frame clones only, not all of them. The sample shows about 34,000 clones, 93% of them seen only once. This sample comprised peripheral blood, obtained before any cancer treatment. Receptors were obtained from a female donor at least 60 years old with stage I lung adenocarcinoma.

This sequence joins TRBV4-3 and TRBJ2-2; TRBD2 agrees at 7 bases. After removal of 0 bases from V and 9 bases from J, the junction contained 7 bases not matched to a gene. Per germline, CDR1 LGHNA and CDR2 YSLEER. The CDR3 loop spans 15 amino acids. CDR3 bases: TGCGCCAGCAGCCAAGATCGACTAGCAGTCCGGGAGCTGTTTTTT. Its protein is CASSQDRLAVRELFF.

This clone was observed a single time. The J gene is TRBJ1-2, the V gene TRBV28; a weak D match, TRBD1 (6 bases). The germline V and J ends were trimmed by 7 bases and 3 bases, with 18 bases remaining between them. Germline assignment: CDR1 MDHEN and CDR2 SYDVKM. The CDR3 runs to 15 residues. CDR3: CASNDPRAGDYGYTF. In nucleotides, the CDR3 is TGTGCCAGCAACGATCCCAGGGCAGGGGACTATGGCTACACCTTC.

V is TRBV30 and J is TRBJ2-3, with D possibly matching TRBD2 (6 bases). V was pared by 0 bases and J by 4 bases, with 11 bases between. The CDR3 is 14 residues long. CDR1 and CDR2 from the germline V gene are GTSNPN and SVGIG (reference sequence). CDR3 DNA: TGTGCCTGGAGTGTAGGAGGGTCCGCAGATACGCAGTATTTT. Protein: CAWSVGGSADTQYF.

This rearrangement joins TRBV28 to TRBJ1-4, with D perhaps TRBD1 (6 bases). The CDR3 totals 14 residues. The V end lost 5 bases, the J end lost 7 bases, and 14 bases lay between the germline ends. Germline CDR1 MDHEN, CDR2 SYDVKM. Written as DNA, the CDR3 is TGTGCCAGCAGTCCGGACAGATCCCTTGAAAAACTGTTTTTT. Its protein product is CASSPDRSLEKLFF.

The chain couples TRBV7-9 to TRBJ2-3, with D hard to call. Between the trimmed V and J ends, which lost 3 bases and 2 bases, there was a span of 9 bases. This CDR3 is 14 amino acids long. Germline CDR1 reads SEHNR; CDR2 reads FQNEAQ (reference sequence). CDR3 nucleotide sequence: TGTGCCAGCAGCTTCAGAATCCTCACAGATACGCAGTATTTT. Encoded protein: CASSFRILTDTQYF.

The chain carries TRBV6-5 and TRBJ1-1; 7 bases match TRBD1. Germline CDR1 is MNHEY and CDR2 is SVGAGI. CDR3 size: 14 residues. The trim removed 1 base at V and 10 bases at J, leaving 9 bases unmatched. The CDR3 bases are TGTGCCAGCAGTTACTACACAGGGGCCGACGCAGCTTTCTTT. Its translation is CASSYYTGADAAFF.

This clone was observed a handful of times. This chain uses TRBV4-3 with TRBJ1-4, with unresolved D. The CDR3 runs 17 residues. Germline V gene sequence: CDR1 LGHNA, CDR2 YSLEER. V lost 0 bases to trimming and J lost 3 bases, with 14 bases between them. The CDR3 is CASSQDPPGRPNEKLFF. Here the CDR3 DNA reads TGCGCCAGCAGCCAAGATCCCCCCGGGCGCCCTAATGAAAAACTGTTTTTT.

The gene calls are TRBV30 and TRBJ1-2; D is possibly TRBD1 (6 bases). Germline V gives CDR1 GTSNPN, CDR2 SVGIG (reference sequence). The CDR3 length is 13 residues. Trimming left V 3 bases short and J 6 bases short, with 14 bases between. The CDR3 reads CAWRGGPGNGYTF. The CDR3 bases are TGTGCCTGGAGGGGGGGCCCCGGGAATGGCTACACCTTC.

This clone has a single count. Other DNA sequences in the sample encode the same CDR3. The CDR3 sequence is CASSGTSGNTGELFF. The DNA for the CDR3 is TGTGCCAGCAGTGGGACTAGCGGGAACACCGGGGAGCTGTTTTTT. J is TRBJ2-2 and V is TRBV6-5, with 11 bases that match TRBD2. Germline values: CDR1 MNHEY, CDR2 SVGAGI. CDR3 size: 15 residues. V was pared by 5 bases and J by 1 base, with 0 bases of the junction left unmatched.

This chain links TRBV7-3 with TRBJ1-1; D is undetermined. CDR1 SGHTA and CDR2 FQGTGA come from the germline V gene. Trimming shortened V by 0 bases and J by 10 bases, and 15 bases separated the two germline ends. The CDR3 sequence is 14 residues long. The CDR3 region is CASSLTFSSGVAFF. The DNA of the CDR3 is TGTGCCAGCAGCTTAACTTTTAGTTCAGGAGTAGCTTTCTTT.

This clone occurred once. V usage is TRBV7-3 and J usage is TRBJ1-3; no clear D. V was cut by 2 bases and J by 0 bases, with 17 bases left in between. Germline assignment: CDR1 SGHTA and CDR2 FQGTGA. The CDR3 totals 18 residues. Here the CDR3 reads CASSLWLGWRVSGNTIYF. In DNA, the CDR3 is TGTGCCAGCAGCTTATGGTTAGGATGGAGGGTCTCTGGAAACACCATATATTTT.

This clone was detected only once. V and J are TRBV2 and TRBJ1-2, with 7 nucleotides matching TRBD1. Germline lookup yields CDR1 SNHLY and CDR2 FYNNEI. There are 13 residues in the CDR3. V dropped 9 bases and J dropped 5; count of bases not matched to a gene: 9. CDR3 residues: CASVFTGEYGYTF. The CDR3 DNA reads as TGTGCCAGTGTATTTACAGGGGAGTATGGCTACACCTTC.

CDR3 nucleotide sequence: TGTGCCATCAGTGAGGGACTAGCGGGGAATGAGCAGTTCTTC. Its translation is CAISEGLAGNEQFF. V usage is TRBV10-3 and J usage is TRBJ2-1; TRBD2 aligns across 12 bases. The CDR3 is 14 amino acids. Germline V lookup: CDR1 ENHRY, CDR2 SYGVKD. V shed 2 bases and J 7 bases; nucleotides not matched to a gene: 0.